This note documents a single T cell receptor beta chain sequence. Its antigen is as yet unknown. This specimen comes from a study of cytomegalovirus exposure and HLA in healthy donors. Study in general: Earlier, 100 million to 130 million unique TCR beta sequences were recovered from around 180 million T cells by an analysis. Findings of the study overall: The authors confirmed in vitro that a few CMV-associated chains were specific for CMV antigens.

V lost 4 bases, J lost 4 bases, and 13 bases lay in between. The germline CDR1 and CDR2 sequences are SGHDT and YYEEEE. The CDR3 runs 14 residues. With 60 Vbeta and 13 Jbeta primers, the PCR was carried out. Some clones are missing from TCRdb's copy, which holds only in-frame ones; the method was immunoSEQ multiplex PCR. The sample carries around 160,000 clones, roughly 80% recorded once. Sequencing was carried out using PBMCs. The receptor's source is a man aged 50-59 years in good health and CMV-seropositive. The rearrangement joins TRBV5-6 to TRBJ2-3, with TRBD2 as a possible D gene (7 bases). CDR3 in DNA: TGTGCCAGCAGCGAAAGAGGGGGGGCAGATACGCAGTATTTT. Translation gives CASSERGGADTQYF.